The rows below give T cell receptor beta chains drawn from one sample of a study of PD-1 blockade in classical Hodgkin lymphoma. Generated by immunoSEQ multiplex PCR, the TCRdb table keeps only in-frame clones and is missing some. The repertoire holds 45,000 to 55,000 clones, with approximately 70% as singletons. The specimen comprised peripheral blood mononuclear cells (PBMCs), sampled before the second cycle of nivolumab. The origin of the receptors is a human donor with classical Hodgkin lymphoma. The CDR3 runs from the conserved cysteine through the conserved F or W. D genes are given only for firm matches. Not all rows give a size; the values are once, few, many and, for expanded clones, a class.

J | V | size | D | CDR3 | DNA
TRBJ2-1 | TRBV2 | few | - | CASSVQLNEQFF | TGTGCCAGCAGTGTTCAGCTCAATGAGCAGTTCTTC
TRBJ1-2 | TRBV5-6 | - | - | CASSVAGYYGYTF | TGTGCCAGCAGTGTCGCGGGATACTATGGCTACACCTTC
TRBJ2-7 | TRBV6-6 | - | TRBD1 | CATQLGQGAREQYF | TGTGCCACCCAGTTGGGACAGGGGGCGCGAGAGCAGTACTTC
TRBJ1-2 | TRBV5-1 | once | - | CASSLTEVNYGYTF | TGCGCCAGCAGCTTGACCGAAGTAAACTATGGCTACACCTTC
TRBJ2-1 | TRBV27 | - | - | CASSLWGVGEQFF | TGTGCCAGCAGTTTATGGGGGGTCGGTGAGCAGTTCTTC
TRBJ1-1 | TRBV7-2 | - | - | CASSLVDSNLGYTEAFF | TGTGCCAGCAGCTTAGTAGACAGCAACTTGGGGTACACTGAAGCTTTCTTT
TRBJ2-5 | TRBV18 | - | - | CASSFGVQETQYF | TGTGCCAGCTCATTCGGGGTTCAGGAGACCCAGTACTTC
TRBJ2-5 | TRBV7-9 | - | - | CASSLAAVSQETQYF | TGTGCCAGCAGCTTAGCTGCGGTCAGCCAAGAGACCCAGTACTTC
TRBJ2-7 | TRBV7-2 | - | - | CASSLKGGSALYNYEQYF | TGTGCCAGCAGCTTAAAGGGGGGTAGCGCGCTGTATAACTACGAGCAGTACTTC
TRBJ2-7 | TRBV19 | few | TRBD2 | CASSAGLAGFYEQYF | TGTGCCAGTAGTGCGGGACTAGCGGGTTTCTACGAGCAGTACTTC
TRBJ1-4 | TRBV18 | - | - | CASSALKAGPREKLFF | TGTGCCAGCTCAGCCCTCAAGGCCGGACCGCGGGAAAAACTGTTTTTT
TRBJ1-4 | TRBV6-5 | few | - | CASSYSQGGTNEKLFF | TGTGCCAGCAGTTACTCACAGGGAGGCACTAATGAAAAACTGTTTTTT
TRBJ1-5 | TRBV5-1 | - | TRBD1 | CASSFQGVGQPQHF | TGCGCCAGCAGCTTCCAGGGGGTAGGGCAGCCCCAGCATTTT
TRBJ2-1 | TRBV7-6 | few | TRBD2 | CASSLGSGGNEQFF | TGTGCCAGCAGCTTAGGTTCGGGGGGCAATGAGCAGTTCTTC
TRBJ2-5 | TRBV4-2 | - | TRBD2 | CASSQGLAGEVRETQYF | TGTGCCAGCAGCCAAGGGTTGGCGGGAGAAGTCCGGGAGACCCAGTACTTC
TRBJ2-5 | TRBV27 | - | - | CASSYSGPNQETQYF | TGTGCCAGCAGTTACTCGGGACCTAACCAAGAGACCCAGTACTTC
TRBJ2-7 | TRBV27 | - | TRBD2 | CASSLRVAGLAVTGNYEQYF | TGTGCCAGCAGTTTAAGGGTGGCCGGACTAGCGGTTACGGGGAACTACGAGCAGTACTTC
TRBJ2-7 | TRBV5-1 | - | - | CASSLVPYEQYF | TGCGCCAGCAGCTTAGTCCCCTACGAGCAGTACTTC
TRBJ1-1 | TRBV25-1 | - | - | CASSAASGAGNTEAFF | TGTGCCAGCAGTGCGGCATCGGGGGCCGGGAACACTGAAGCTTTCTTT
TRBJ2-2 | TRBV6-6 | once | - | CASSYGQPNTGELFF | TGTGCCAGCAGTTACGGTCAGCCGAACACCGGGGAGCTGTTTTTT
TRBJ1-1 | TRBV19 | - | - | CASSILGAGPMNTEAFF | TGTGCCAGTAGTATCTTGGGGGCAGGGCCCATGAACACTGAAGCTTTCTTT
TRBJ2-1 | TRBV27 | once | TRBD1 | CASRRGRVPYNEQFF | TGTGCCAGCAGGAGGGGGCGGGTTCCCTACAATGAGCAGTTCTTC
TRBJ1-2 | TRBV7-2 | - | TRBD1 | CASSLVTGINYGYTF | TGTGCCAGCAGCTTAGTGACAGGGATCAACTATGGCTACACCTTC
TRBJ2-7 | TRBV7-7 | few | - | CASSASTGAYEQYF | TGTGCCAGCAGCGCATCGACAGGAGCGTACGAGCAGTACTTC
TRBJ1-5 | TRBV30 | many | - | CAWSVPTEPLYSNQPQHF | TGTGCCTGGAGTGTACCCACGGAACCCCTGTATAGCAATCAGCCCCAGCATTTT
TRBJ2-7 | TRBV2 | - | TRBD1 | CASSSTDRGFYEQYF | TGTGCCAGCAGCTCCACGGACAGGGGATTCTACGAGCAGTACTTC
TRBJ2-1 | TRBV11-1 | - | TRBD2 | CASSPASGRRGEQFF | TGTGCCAGCAGCCCGGCTAGCGGGAGGCGGGGTGAGCAGTTCTTC
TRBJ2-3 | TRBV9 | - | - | CASSPRLITDTQYF | TGTGCCAGCAGCCCCCGGCTGATCACAGATACGCAGTATTTT